This T cell receptor beta chain originates from a study of blood T cell repertoires in COVID-19. Methods used by the authors: Estimation of nucleated cell counts was performed using reference gene primer amplification. Here immunoSEQ multiplex PCR was the method, and the copy in TCRdb shows in-frame clones only, minus some. V and J calls and clone size are copied from that table; D and trimming were computed from the DNA. The data contain around 130,000 clones, more than 80% of them seen just once; the ten biggest clones take up 1.5% to 2%. Trimming shortened V by 3 bases and J by 3 bases, and 12 bases separated the two germline ends. Germline V CDR1 and CDR2: SGHNT, YYREEE (reference sequence). The CDR3 length is 14 residues. The age range of participants was about 18 to 89 years, with residence in about two dozen US areas. Self-reported history from a screening survey and questionnaire set each donor's cohort. A COVID-19 case was met by exposed participants within 2 weeks before study entry.

The chain employs TRBV5-4 and TRBJ1-1; D possibly corresponds to TRBD1 (6 bases). This sequence originates from a woman between 18 and 29 years old who had been exposed to COVID-19. Sequencing was done on a sample of PBMCs or T cells enriched from blood (not recorded which). CDR3 sequence: CASSSFTGYTEAFF. Written as DNA, the CDR3 is TGTGCCAGCAGCTCCTTTACAGGGTACACTGAAGCTTTCTTT.